This T cell receptor beta chain was documented in a study of T cells after yellow fever vaccination. CDR1 and CDR2 from the germline V gene are SGHTS and YDEGEE. V lost 5 bases to trimming and J lost 5 bases, with 7 bases between them. The CDR3 totals 11 residues. MiXCR, run by TCRdb on the 5' RACE reads, gives a single entry per CDR3 protein. The sample carries 100,000 to 150,000 distinct CDR3 sequences, 6% to 8% recorded once. This clonotype has at least ten counts. This TCR came from a man in his late teens or twenties who received the YFV17D yellow fever vaccine. The chain is built from TRBV5-8 and TRBJ2-5; D not resolved. The specimen comprised CD4+ T cells sorted from PBMCs, sampled 10 days after the first yellow fever vaccination. CDR3 sequence reads: CASSPAETQYF. In DNA, the CDR3 is TGTGCCAGCAGTCCCGCGGAGACCCAGTACTTC.